This T cell receptor (beta chain) was recovered during a study of cytomegalovirus exposure and HLA in healthy donors. General observations from the study: TCR beta chains numbering more than 150 were designated cytomegalovirus-associated.

From germline, CDR1 is SGHDN and CDR2 FVKESK. The CDR3 is 14 amino acids. V lost 3 bases to trimming and J lost 7 bases, with 16 bases between them. The PCR ran on 60 Vbeta and 13 Jbeta primers. Authors' analysis steps: In a later analysis, the count reached 80 million or so unique TCR beta chains, with 8.5 million to 14 million shared. The method was immunoSEQ multiplex PCR; TCRdb's version includes in-frame clones alone and lacks a portion of them. V and J calls and clone size are copied from that table; D and trimming were computed from the DNA. Counted here are 210,000 or so clones, approximately 79% occurring once; the ten biggest clones make up roughly 0.22%. Details on this clone: Its antigen is undetermined.

The sequence derives from a girl aged 2 to 9 in good health and CMV-seronegative. The sample taken for sequencing was PBMCs. The chain links TRBV14 to TRBJ2-7, with D hard to call. This CDR3 reads CASSHPSTRREQYF. Written as DNA, the CDR3 is TGTGCCAGCAGCCACCCCTCGACAAGACGGGAGCAGTACTTC.